The 32 T cell receptor beta chains listed next were all sequenced from one sample in a study of spatial heterogeneity in lung cancer. TCRdb redid the calling of the 5' RACE reads with MiXCR, one entry per CDR3 protein. The repertoire holds some 53,000 distinct CDR3 sequences, with less than 9% as singletons. Time point specified: sample taken at primary tumor resection. Whole RNA obtained from tumor, nontumor lung or frozen PBMC underwent sequencing without sorting. The sample here was PBMCs, taken at surgery. The source is a female donor with early-stage non-small cell lung cancer.

In this sample, this clonotype turned up a few times. The chain employs TRBV18 and TRBJ2-3, with D hard to call. The CDR3 totals 13 residues. Trimming removed 3 bases from V and 0 bases from J, with 4 bases in between. Looked up from germline, CDR1 is KGHSH and CDR2 is LQKENI. The DNA for the CDR3 is TGTGCCAGCTCACCCGGGAGCACAGATACGCAGTATTTT. Protein product: CASSPGSTDTQYF.

This clonotype was counted many times. The V call is TRBV7-6, the J call TRBJ2-7, with D unresolved. Germline assignment: CDR1 SGHVS and CDR2 FNYEAQ. The CDR3 spans 14 residues. V was trimmed by 5 bases and J by 3 bases, leaving 14 bases between them. CDR3 in DNA: TGTGCCAGCAGCCGGACGCCCGCCTACTACGAGCAGTACTTC. Translation gives CASSRTPAYYEQYF.

This clonotype has a handful of counts. This chain links TRBV6-1 with TRBJ2-5, with D perhaps TRBD1 (6 bases). The CDR3 length is 14 residues. Germline V gene data show CDR1 as MNHNS and CDR2 as SASEGT. Between the trimmed V and J ends, which lost 0 bases and 4 bases, there was a span of 9 bases. This chain's CDR3 is CASSEAGRGETQYF. The CDR3 DNA follows: TGTGCCAGCAGTGAAGCAGGCAGGGGAGAGACCCAGTACTTC.

This clonotype was observed at least ten times. The rearrangement uses TRBV3-1 and TRBJ1-6; 7 nucleotides align to TRBD1. Germline lookup yields CDR1 LGHDT and CDR2 YNNKEL (reference sequence). J lost 9 bases, V lost 5 bases, and 13 bases had no gene match. This CDR3 is 16 amino acids long. CDR3 sequence (DNA): TGTGCCAGCAGCTCCCCCTTAGGGGGCGTTAGTTCACCCCTCCACTTT. It encodes CASSSPLGGVSSPLHF.

This clonotype has at least ten counts. The V gene is TRBV11-1, the J gene TRBJ2-7; D call uncertain. The CDR3 has 14 residues. V shed 2 bases and J shed 2 bases, with 10 bases lying between them. Germline V CDR1 and CDR2: SGHAT, FQDESV (reference sequence). This CDR3 reads CASSLQWPTYEQYF. The CDR3 nucleotides read TGTGCCAGCAGCTTACAATGGCCTACCTACGAGCAGTACTTC.

In this sample, this clonotype turned up many times. The gene calls are TRBV29-1 and TRBJ1-1; D is unclear. The CDR3 covers 12 residues. Trimming removed 2 bases at V and 1 base at J, with 5 bases between. CDR1 is SQVTM, CDR2 ANQGSEA, per germline. The CDR3 sequence is CSVERANTEAFF. CDR3 DNA sequence: TGCAGCGTTGAACGGGCGAACACTGAAGCTTTCTTT.

This clonotype was seen at least ten times. The gene calls are TRBV29-1 and TRBJ2-7; TRBD2 aligns across 12 bases. The trim removed 5 bases at V and 5 bases at J, leaving 7 bases unmatched. CDR3 size: 14 residues. Germline V CDR1 and CDR2: SQVTM, ANQGSEA. Here the CDR3 DNA reads TGCAGCGTTCGGCCACTAGCGGGGGGAGACGAGCAGTACTTC. The encoded protein is CSVRPLAGGDEQYF.

This clonotype is judged medium-sized. The rearrangement joins TRBV7-2 to TRBJ2-7; D possibly uses TRBD1 or TRBD2 (6 bases each). Germline loops: CDR1 SGHTA, CDR2 FQGNSA. The CDR3 has 16 amino acids. V was clipped by 3 bases and J by 5 bases, with 20 bases between them. CDR3 sequence (DNA): TGTGCCAGCAGCTTTCCCCTCGTGGGGGGCGGTAACGAGCAGTACTTC. Translating gives CASSFPLVGGGNEQYF.

Ten or more counts support this clonotype. The chain links TRBV3-1 to TRBJ2-7, with 8 bases matching TRBD1. The CDR3 sequence is 17 residues long. The germline CDR1 and CDR2 sequences are LGHDT and YNNKEL (reference sequence). J lost 0 bases, V lost 4 bases, and 11 bases had no gene match. The CDR3 nucleotides are TGTGCCAGCAGCCGGACAGGGCCCAGGAGCCTCTCCTACGAGCAGTACTTC. Its translation is CASSRTGPRSLSYEQYF.

This clonotype was counted many times. The rearrangement joins TRBV4-1 to TRBJ2-7; D call uncertain. The V end lost 4 bases, the J end lost 6 bases, and 7 bases lay between the germline ends. The CDR3 runs to 11 residues. CDR1 and CDR2 from the germline V gene are MGHRA and YSYEKL. Here the CDR3 reads CASSLGFEQYF. The CDR3 nucleotides read TGCGCCAGCAGCCTGGGGTTCGAGCAGTACTTC.

As to this clonotype: This clone may be a read error of a much larger clone one base away. Likely a read error: the CDR3 ends without its conserved phenylalanine or tryptophan. The chain has TRBV20-1 and TRBJ2-7; D gene unclear. Germline loops: CDR1 DFQATT, CDR2 SNEGSKA (reference sequence). The length of the CDR3 is 12 residues. Between the trimmed V and J ends, which lost 2 bases and 5 bases, there was a span of 10 bases. DNA for the CDR3: TGCAGTGCTAGACTATCCGGAGACGAGCAGTACTCC. Translation: CSARLSGDEQYS.

This chain connects TRBV20-1 to TRBJ2-2; D possibly matches TRBD1 or TRBD2 (5 bases each). V was cut by 2 bases and J by 3 bases, with 13 bases left in between. Germline values: CDR1 DFQATT, CDR2 SNEGSKA (reference sequence). The length of the CDR3 is 15 residues. The CDR3 sequence is CSARNRDPYTGELFF. For the CDR3, the DNA is TGCAGTGCTAGAAACCGGGACCCGTACACCGGGGAGCTGTTTTTT.

This clonotype was counted between two and nine times. The rearrangement joins TRBV5-1 to TRBJ2-2; TRBD2 is a possible D gene (6 bases). V gave up 6 bases and J gave up 6 bases, with 18 bases separating them. The CDR3 has 15 residues. Germline CDR1 and CDR2: SGHRS and YFSETQ. The CDR3 here is CASMPGLSVPGELFF. CDR3 bases: TGCGCCAGCATGCCGGGACTGTCAGTCCCCGGGGAGCTGTTTTTT.

This sequence joins TRBV24-1 and TRBJ2-7; 7 nucleotides agree with TRBD2. The CDR3 extends over 16 amino acids. Germline CDR1 KGHDR, CDR2 SFDVKD. The trim removed 0 bases at V and 3 bases at J, leaving 7 bases unmatched. The CDR3 region has the DNA TGTGCCACCAGTGATTTGCCGGGGGGACGAAACTACGAGCAGTACTTC. Translated: CATSDLPGGRNYEQYF.

In this sample, this clonotype turned up many times. The chain combines TRBV12-3 or TRBV12-4 with TRBJ1-5; the D gene is possibly TRBD1 (5 bases). Trimming shortened V by 4 bases and J by 5 bases, and 12 bases separated the two germline ends. The CDR3 is made up of 14 amino acids. The CDR3: CASSWGMLDQPQHF. For the CDR3, the DNA is TGTGCCAGCAGTTGGGGGATGTTGGATCAGCCCCAGCATTTT.

This clonotype was detected many times. The chain joins TRBV28 to TRBJ2-3; 8 bases fit TRBD2. The CDR3 contains 15 residues. Germline values: CDR1 MDHEN, CDR2 SYDVKM. Unmatched junction bases numbered 8, after V lost 4 bases and J lost 5 bases. The CDR3 is CASSWYGGAIDTQYF. CDR3 nucleotides: TGTGCCAGCAGTTGGTACGGGGGGGCAATAGATACGCAGTATTTT.

J is TRBJ1-2 and V is TRBV28; D ambiguous. The germline CDR1 and CDR2 sequences are MDHEN and SYDVKM. The CDR3 spans 15 residues. The ends were cut back, 7 bases at V and 3 bases at J, with 18 bases in the middle. This CDR3 reads CASTPPVRNHYGYTF. The CDR3 DNA reads TGTGCCAGCACCCCCCCCGTCCGCAACCACTATGGCTACACCTTC.

There are many counts of this clonotype. The J gene is TRBJ2-5, the V gene TRBV20-1; 8 bases map to TRBD2. V shed 8 bases and J 2 bases; nucleotides not matched to a gene: 1. Germline loops: CDR1 DFQATT, CDR2 SNEGSKA (reference sequence). CDR3 length: 11 residues. CDR3 amino acids: CSPGGQETQYF. CDR3 DNA sequence: TGCAGTCCGGGGGGGCAAGAGACCCAGTACTTC.

A remark on this clonotype: This may arise from a read error, as a much more abundant clone is one base away. The chain joins TRBV6-1 to TRBJ2-7; no clear D. The CDR3 consists of 13 residues. Germline V gene data show CDR1 as MNHNS and CDR2 as SASEGT. The V gene lost 4 bases and the J gene lost 7 bases, with 14 bases spanning the gap. In nucleotides, the CDR3 is TGTGCCAGCAGTGGAGCGCTTCAGAGGGAGCAGTACTTC. It encodes CASSGALQREQYF.

This clonotype was recorded many times. This chain uses TRBV5-4 with TRBJ2-3; D might be TRBD1 or TRBD2, each matching 5 bases. There are 14 residues in the CDR3. Trimming removed 0 bases from V and 5 bases from J, with 10 bases in between. Per the germline V gene, CDR1 is SGHNT and CDR2 is YYREEE (reference sequence). CDR3 in DNA: TGTGCCAGCAGCTTGGGACCTGGGGGAGATACGCAGTATTTT. Protein product: CASSLGPGGDTQYF.

This sequence joins TRBV11-2 and TRBJ2-1; D gene ambiguous. This CDR3 is 15 amino acids long. From germline, CDR1 is SGHAT and CDR2 FQNNGV. Trimming cost V 5 bases and J 9 bases, with 20 bases left between them. CDR3 region: CASSTRLNLGIEQFF. The CDR3 DNA follows: TGTGCCAGCAGCACGAGACTCAACCTGGGGATTGAGCAGTTCTTC.

This clonotype was seen a few times. The chain uses TRBV4-3 and TRBJ1-1; D ambiguous. Trimming left V 0 bases short and J 0 bases short, with 8 bases between. Germline-derived CDR1 and CDR2 are LGHNA and YSLEER. CDR3 length equals 15 residues. CDR3 residues: CASSQEQGMNTEAFF. DNA of the CDR3: TGCGCCAGCAGCCAAGAACAAGGGATGAACACTGAAGCTTTCTTT.

This clonotype was seen at least ten times. The chain is built from TRBV21-1 and TRBJ2-3; the table calls TRBD2, which could not be checked here. TRBV21-1 is a listed pseudogene. CDR3 size: 17 residues. CDR3 sequence: CASISWGLAGPTDTQYF. The DNA of the CDR3 is TGTGCCAGCATCTCGTGGGGACTAGCGGGGCCCACAGATACGCAGTATTTT.

This clonotype was seen repeatedly, ten times or more. The genes are TRBV2 and TRBJ2-7, with TRBD1 matching 8 bases. V trimming: 7 bases; J trimming: 3 bases; junction bases outside the gene matches: 5. CDR3 length equals 13 residues. The germline CDR1 and CDR2 sequences are SNHLY and FYNNEI. The CDR3 sequence: CASNQGAYYEQYF. The CDR3 DNA is TGTGCCAGCAATCAGGGGGCTTACTACGAGCAGTACTTC.

In this sample, this clonotype is medium-sized. This rearrangement joins TRBV7-3 to TRBJ2-3; 13 bases match TRBD2. The CDR3 totals 14 residues. Germline V lookup: CDR1 SGHTA, CDR2 FQGTGA. Trimming cost V 5 bases and J 7 bases; bases outside gene matches: 3. In nucleotides, the CDR3 is TGTGCCAGCAGCACTAGCGGGGGGGCAAATACGCAGTATTTT. Encoded protein: CASSTSGGANTQYF.

V is TRBV7-9 and J is TRBJ1-1; 7 bases match TRBD1. Per germline, CDR1 SEHNR and CDR2 FQNEAQ (reference sequence). After removal of 5 bases from V and 7 bases from J, the junction contained 13 bases not matched to a gene. This CDR3 contains 15 residues. The CDR3 region is CASSPPTGKEGEAFF. CDR3 sequence (DNA): TGTGCCAGCAGCCCTCCGACAGGGAAGGAGGGTGAAGCTTTCTTT. The whole variable domain, filled in from reference TRBV7-9 and TRBJ1-1, reads DTGVSQNPRHKITKRGQNVTFRCDPISEHNRLYWYRQTLGQGPEFLTYFQNEAQLEKSRLLSDRFSAERPKGSFSTLEIQRTEQGDSAMYLCASSPPTGKEGEAFFGQGTRLTVV.

This clonotype was detected ten times or more. The DNA of the CDR3 is TGCGCCAGCAGCAGGACACGTTACAATGAGCAGTTCTTC. It is translated as CASSRTRYNEQFF. V usage is TRBV5-1 and J usage is TRBJ2-1; possibly TRBD1 for D (5 bases). CDR1 is SGHRS, CDR2 YFSETQ, per germline. With 4 bases removed from V and 4 bases from J, the gap between germline ends came to 9 bases. CDR3 length equals 13 residues.

This clonotype was observed a handful of times. The junction differs from germline at one of its ends, possibly a read error. V gene TRBV11-2 combines with J gene TRBJ2-3, with 9 bases identical to TRBD1. Germline V CDR1 and CDR2: SGHAT, FQNNGV. CDR3 size: 15 residues. CDR3 nucleotides: TGTGCCAGCACCTTAGCCGGGACAGGGACAGATACGCAGTATTTT. Residues: CASTLAGTGTDTQYF. The full variable domain, its missing parts supplied by reference TRBV11-2 and TRBJ2-3, is EAGVAQSPRYKIIEKRQSVAFWCNPISGHATLYWYQQILGQGPKLLIQFQNNGVVDDSQLPKDRFSAERLKGVDSTLKIQPAKLEDSAVYLCASTLAGTGTDTQYFGPGTRLTVL.

This clonotype was detected ten times or more. The rearrangement links TRBV7-2 to TRBJ2-1; TRBD2 aligns across 7 bases. V lost 1 base, J lost 4 bases, and 10 bases stayed unmatched. Germline CDR1 reads SGHTA; CDR2 reads FQGNSA. The CDR3 has 17 residues. CDR3 sequence (DNA): TGTGCCAGCAGCTTAGAGAGGCTAGCGGAGGGGTACAATGAGCAGTTCTTC. This encodes CASSLERLAEGYNEQFF.

In this sample, this clonotype turned up a few times. The CDR3 nucleotides read TGTGCCAGCACCTACCGACGAGACACAGATACGCAGTATTTT. Translated: CASTYRRDTDTQYF. The rearrangement joins TRBV12-3 or TRBV12-4 to TRBJ2-3; D is ambiguous. This CDR3 has 14 amino acids. V lost 7 bases and J 2 bases, leaving 13 bases between the germline ends.

This clonotype was recorded at least ten times. The rearrangement links TRBV12-3 or TRBV12-4 to TRBJ2-3; D is uncertain. This CDR3 is built from 12 residues. With 5 bases removed from V and 8 bases from J, the gap between germline ends came to 11 bases. The CDR3 loop reads CASSPTCCTQYF. The CDR3 DNA reads as TGTGCCAGCAGTCCCACCTGTTGTACGCAGTATTTT.

This clonotype appeared many times. In nucleotides, the CDR3 is TGTGCCAGCAGCCAAGGTAGAGGGGCGGTCGAGCAGTTCTTC. Protein: CASSQGRGAVEQFF. The chain uses TRBV3-1 and TRBJ2-1; D possibly uses TRBD1 or TRBD2 (5 bases each). The V end lost 1 base, the J end lost 10 bases, and 14 bases lay between the germline ends. The CDR3 loop spans 14 amino acids. CDR1 is LGHDT, CDR2 YNNKEL, per germline (reference sequence).